The rows below give T cell receptor beta chains drawn from one sample of a study of T-cell reconstitution after alpha-beta-depleted transplantation in children. One entry per CDR3 protein, called by TCRdb with MiXCR from the PCR reads. The sample records about 250,000 distinct CDR3 sequences, around 25% being singletons. The sample in question was PBMCs, mostly from graft donor cells, obtained 360 days after TCRalphabeta/CD19-depleted stem cell transplant. These receptors came from a female patient aged 2 to 10 who had a stem cell transplant for congenital amegakaryocytic thrombocytopenia, so the T cells may come from the graft donor. CDR3s include the opening cysteine and the closing phenylalanine or tryptophan.

TRBV20-1,TRBJ1-2,CSASGWGQGLPSGYTF
TRBV9,TRBJ2-7,CASSVEPGGTGERQYF
TRBV27,TRBJ2-1,CASSLFSPPGPQGSEQFF
TRBV13,TRBJ1-3,CASTYGFSGNTIYF
TRBV5-1,TRBJ2-7,CASSFKGVEQYF
TRBV4-2,TRBJ2-4,CASSQGRLEGGNIQYF
TRBV6-5,TRBJ1-2,CASSYWTENYGYTF
TRBV20-1,TRBJ2-7,CSAMNTRDLTYEQYF
TRBV25-1,TRBJ2-5,CASSEYVGQETQYF
TRBV30,TRBJ1-3,CAGRGTSSGNTIYF
TRBV20-1,TRBJ2-3,CSASSGRAYSADTQYF
TRBV20-1,TRBJ2-1,CSAEMGLAGLLYNEQFF
TRBV18,TRBJ1-1,CASSPIRNTEAFF
TRBV5-6,TRBJ1-1,CASSKPTGVMNTEAFF
TRBV20-1,TRBJ2-7,CSAKTRSYEQYF
TRBV10-3,TRBJ1-2,CAISESGVGYTF
TRBV6-1,TRBJ2-1,CASRGLAGGPYNEQFF
TRBV6-5,TRBJ2-7,CASSNKAGGWYEQYF
TRBV12-3/TRBV12-4,TRBJ2-2,CASSPDRGGGGELFF
TRBV12-3/TRBV12-4,TRBJ2-1,CASSGTNGVPNEQFF
TRBV5-1,TRBJ2-7,CASSSRTAYPYEQYF
TRBV28,TRBJ2-3,CASSFGWRVSDTQYF
TRBV7-2,TRBJ2-1,CASSSPSGRIIEQFF
TRBV27,TRBJ2-3,CASTGTGGLKDTQYF
TRBV28,TRBJ2-7,CASSLVPGGPTYEQYF